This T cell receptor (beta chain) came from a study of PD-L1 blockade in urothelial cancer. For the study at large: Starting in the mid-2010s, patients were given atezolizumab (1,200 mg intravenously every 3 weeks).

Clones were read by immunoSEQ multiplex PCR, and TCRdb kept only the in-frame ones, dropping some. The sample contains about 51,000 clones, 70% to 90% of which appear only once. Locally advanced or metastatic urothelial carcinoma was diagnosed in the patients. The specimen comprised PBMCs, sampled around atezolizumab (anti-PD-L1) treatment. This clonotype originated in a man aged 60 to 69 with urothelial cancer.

The CDR3 nucleotides are TGTGCCAGCAGACCTCTTGGGGGGGACGGTGAGCAGTTCTTC. It translates to CASRPLGGDGEQFF. The gene calls are TRBV9 and TRBJ2-1; 7 bases map to TRBD2. The V segment lost 5 bases and the J segment 9 bases; nucleotides outside the gene matches: 11. Germline lookup yields CDR1 SGDLS and CDR2 YYNGEE. This CDR3 contains 14 residues. Full variable domain (outside the CDR3, taken from reference TRBV9 and TRBJ2-1): DSGVTQTPKHLITATGQRVTLRCSPRSGDLSVYWYQQSLDQGLQFLIQYYNGEERAKGNILERFSAQQFPDLHSELNLSSLELGDSALYFCASRPLGGDGEQFFGPGTRLTVL.